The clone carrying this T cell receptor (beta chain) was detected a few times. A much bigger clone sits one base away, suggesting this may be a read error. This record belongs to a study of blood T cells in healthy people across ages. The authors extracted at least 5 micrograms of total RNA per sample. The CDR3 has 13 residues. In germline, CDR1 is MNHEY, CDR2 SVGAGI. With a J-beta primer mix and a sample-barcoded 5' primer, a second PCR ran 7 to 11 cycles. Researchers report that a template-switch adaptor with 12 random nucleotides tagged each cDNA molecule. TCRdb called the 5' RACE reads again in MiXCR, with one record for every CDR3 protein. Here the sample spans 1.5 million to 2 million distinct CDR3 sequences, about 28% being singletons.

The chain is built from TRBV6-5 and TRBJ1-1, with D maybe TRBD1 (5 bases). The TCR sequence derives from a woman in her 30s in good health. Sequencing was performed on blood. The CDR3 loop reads CASSPGGNTGAFF. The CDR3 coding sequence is TGTGCCAGCAGCCCCGGGGGGAACACTGGAGCTTTCTTT.